Listed here are 23 T cell receptor beta chains from one sample, sequenced in a study of CD8+CD57+ T cells in acquired aplastic anemia. Genomic DNA provided the template from which TCR beta VDJ and CDR3 profiles were obtained. One entry per CDR3 protein results from TCRdb running MiXCR on the reads. The sample yields approximately 200,000 distinct CDR3 sequences, 64% seen once. The source material was sorted CD4+, CD8+, or CD8+CD57+ T cells (not recorded which) from PBMCs. The source is a human donor with severe aplastic anemia or a healthy control (not recorded which).

This clonotype came up a few times. The gene calls are TRBV6-5 and TRBJ1-4; 7 nucleotides match TRBD1. The CDR3 totals 19 residues. Germline CDR1 and CDR2: MNHEY and SVGAGI. The junction had 14 bases not matched to a gene; V was cut back by 0 bases and J by 4 bases. The DNA for the CDR3 is TGTGCCAGCAGTTACTCGAGAGGGGGCGAGGATGGGGATAATGAAAAACTGTTTTTT. It is translated as CASSYSRGGEDGDNEKLFF.

This chain uses TRBV20-1 with TRBJ2-1; no clear D gene. V was cut by 5 bases and J by 3 bases, with 11 bases left in between. This CDR3 has 13 amino acids. Germline V gene lookup returns CDR1 DFQATT and CDR2 SNEGSKA (reference sequence). In DNA, the CDR3 is TGCAGTGCTGAGGTTGGGGACTACAATGAGCAGTTCTTC. It codes for CSAEVGDYNEQFF.

The table lists this clonotype with a count of one. The CDR3 end shows no conserved phenylalanine or tryptophan, and so a read error is likely. No DNA is shown, since the ends of the CDR3 on it are uncertain; the CDR3 is the one TCRdb lists. The rearrangement uses TRBV9 and TRBJ2-2; TRBD1 was called by the table and not checked on the DNA. Looked up from germline, CDR1 is SGDLS and CDR2 is YYNGEE. From its first to its last residue, the CDR3 has 9 amino acids. The chain's CDR3 is CASSGSGVS.

The chain employs TRBV6-5 and TRBJ1-4, with 10 bases identical to TRBD1. Germline values: CDR1 MNHEY, CDR2 SVGAGI. This CDR3 has 14 residues. V dropped 5 bases and J dropped 7; count of bases not matched to a gene: 4. The CDR3 sequence: CASSPGTGVEKLFF. CDR3 nucleotide sequence: TGTGCCAGCAGTCCCGGGACAGGGGTTGAAAAACTGTTTTTT.

This rearrangement joins TRBV7-9 to TRBJ2-1; 8 bases agree with TRBD2. The length of the CDR3 is 13 residues. Germline trimming cut 1 base from V and 14 bases from J; bases unmatched to any gene: 7. The germline gives CDR1 SEHNR, CDR2 FQNEAQ (reference sequence). The CDR3 DNA follows: TGTGCCAGCAGCTTAGGTCGAAGCGGGGGAAAGTTCTTC. It codes for CASSLGRSGGKFF.

This sequence joins TRBV7-6 and TRBJ2-1, with 8 bases fitting TRBD2. Germline trimming cut 5 bases from V and 8 bases from J; bases unmatched to any gene: 8. Germline CDR1 SGHVS, CDR2 FNYEAQ. The CDR3 contains 14 residues. CDR3 nucleotide sequence: TGTGCCAGCAGCGTAGGGACTAGTGGCGATGAGCAGTTCTTC. As protein: CASSVGTSGDEQFF.

This clonotype was recorded a few times. The DNA for the CDR3 is TGCAGCGTTGTGGTAGGGGGGGGAGATACGCAGTATTTT. This translates into CSVVVGGGDTQYF. The chain has TRBV29-1 and TRBJ2-3; possibly TRBD2 for D (7 bases). Germline V gene lookup returns CDR1 SQVTM and CDR2 ANQGSEA. Deletions cut 4 bases from V and 5 bases from J, with 13 bases between. CDR3 length equals 13 residues.

This sequence joins TRBV10-1 and TRBJ2-3; 9 bases are a match to TRBD2. The CDR3 loop spans 15 amino acids. The trim removed 0 bases at V and 6 bases at J, leaving 4 bases unmatched. Germline CDR1 and CDR2: WNHNN and SYGVQD (reference sequence). The CDR3 loop reads CASSESSSGTDTQYF. The CDR3 DNA reads TGCGCCAGCAGTGAGTCGTCTAGCGGGACTGATACGCAGTATTTT.

A few counts support this clonotype. The chain joins TRBV20-1 to TRBJ1-1; D remains unclear. V was shortened by 6 bases and J by 1 base, with 9 bases between the two germline ends. CDR1 and CDR2 (germline): DFQATT, SNEGSKA (reference sequence). The CDR3 totals 12 residues. The CDR3 region is CSAHRSNTEAFF. In DNA, the CDR3 is TGCAGTGCCCACCGTTCGAACACTGAAGCTTTCTTT.

This sequence joins TRBV10-3 and TRBJ1-2, with TRBD1 identical over 8 bases. The CDR3 sequence is 14 residues long. Per germline, CDR1 ENHRY and CDR2 SYGVKD. The V and J ends lost 0 bases and 4 bases, in that order; junction bases with no gene match: 1. CDR3 bases: TGTGCCATCAGTGAGTCCGACAGGGGCTATGGCTACACCTTC. Translating gives CAISESDRGYGYTF.

The CDR3 DNA sequence: TGCGCCAGCAACCCTAGCGGGAGAATGGGCTCGGGCCACGAGCAGTACTTC. Translation: CASNPSGRMGSGHEQYF. The gene calls are TRBV5-1 and TRBJ2-7; 10 positions match TRBD2. The V gene end was trimmed by 6 bases and the J gene end by 5 bases; junction bases not matched to a gene: 17. Germline V gene lookup returns CDR1 SGHRS and CDR2 YFSETQ. CDR3 length equals 17 residues.

This clonotype was observed a few times. The V and J genes are TRBV19 and TRBJ1-5; TRBD1 matches 7 bases. Germline V gene data show CDR1 as LNHDA and CDR2 as SQIVND (reference sequence). This CDR3 spans 13 amino acids. V lost 5 bases to trimming and J lost 7 bases; unmatched junction nucleotides: 5. The CDR3 here is CASSDRAGQPQHF. Here the CDR3 DNA reads TGTGCCAGTAGTGACAGGGCGGGGCAGCCCCAGCATTTT.

The V and J genes are TRBV12-3 or TRBV12-4 and TRBJ2-7; D gene unclear. V dropped 6 bases and J dropped 4 bases, with 13 bases sitting between them. The CDR3 is made up of 13 amino acids. CDR3 region: CASRDGLKYEQYF. The CDR3 bases are TGTGCCAGCAGGGATGGGCTTAAGTACGAGCAGTACTTC.

V gene TRBV10-3 combines with J gene TRBJ2-5, with D possibly being TRBD1 (5 bases). V shed 3 bases and J shed 2 bases, with 10 bases lying between them. This CDR3 is built from 14 residues. Germline V CDR1 and CDR2: ENHRY, SYGVKD. Here the CDR3 DNA reads TGTGCCATCAGTGACTGGACAAGACAAGAGACCCAGTACTTC. Encoded protein: CAISDWTRQETQYF.

This clonotype was counted a few times. The rearrangement links TRBV20-1 to TRBJ1-1, with D unclear. Germline loops: CDR1 DFQATT, CDR2 SNEGSKA (reference sequence). Trimming pared 4 bases from V and 4 bases from J, leaving 10 bases between. The CDR3 totals 12 residues. The CDR3 region is CSATDPVTEAFF. The CDR3 DNA is TGCAGTGCTACCGACCCCGTCACTGAAGCTTTCTTT.

This clonotype was recorded many times. The genes are TRBV20-1 and TRBJ2-2; D is ambiguous. The CDR3 extends over 15 amino acids. The germline V gene has CDR1 DFQATT and CDR2 SNEGSKA (reference sequence). V was clipped by 2 bases and J by 6 bases, with 16 bases between them. The CDR3 DNA follows: TGCAGTGCTAGACTTAAACAACGGAATCCCGGGGAGCTGTTTTTT. Its protein product is CSARLKQRNPGELFF.

The chain links TRBV15 to TRBJ1-2; D call uncertain. This CDR3 region has 13 residues. Trimming took 0 bases from V and 14 from J, leaving 16 bases between them. Germline V lookup: CDR1 LNHNV, CDR2 YYDKDF (reference sequence). The chain's CDR3 is CATSREWTPIETF. As DNA, the CDR3 is TGTGCCACCAGCAGAGAATGGACCCCCATTGAGACCTTC.

The chain has TRBV20-1 and TRBJ2-5, with D tentatively TRBD1 (5 bases). This CDR3 contains 16 residues. CDR1 is DFQATT, CDR2 SNEGSKA, per germline (reference sequence). Trimming left V 3 bases short and J 0 bases short, with 17 bases between. The CDR3 coding sequence is TGCAGTGCTAGTGTGGTGGACATACTGTACCAAGAGACCCAGTACTTC. Amino acids: CSASVVDILYQETQYF.

The sample holds many counts of this clonotype. The gene calls are TRBV5-1 and TRBJ2-7; 11 bases match TRBD1. V lost 2 bases and J lost 0; bases outside the gene matches: 1. This CDR3 has 15 residues. CDR1 SGHRS and CDR2 YFSETQ come from the germline V gene. CDR3 amino acids: CASSFGTGGSYEQYF. The CDR3 nucleotides are TGCGCCAGCAGCTTTGGGACAGGGGGCTCCTACGAGCAGTACTTC.

V gene TRBV12-3 or TRBV12-4 combines with J gene TRBJ2-1, with 10 bases aligning to TRBD2. This CDR3 is built from 14 residues. Trimming at V came to 7 bases and at J to 8 bases, leaving 8 bases not matched to a gene. The CDR3 here is CASNLAGEGYEQFF. CDR3 nucleotide sequence: TGTGCCAGCAATCTAGCGGGGGAAGGTTATGAGCAGTTCTTC.

There are a few counts of this clonotype. The gene calls are TRBV3-1 and TRBJ2-2, with 8 bases that match TRBD2. Per the germline V gene, CDR1 is LGHDT and CDR2 is YNNKEL (reference sequence). The CDR3 totals 15 residues. Unmatched junction bases numbered 1, after V lost 4 bases and J lost 0 bases. The CDR3 DNA reads as TGTGCCAGCAGCCCGGGACTAGCGAACACCGGGGAGCTGTTTTTT. Amino acids: CASSPGLANTGELFF. The full variable domain, with the rest looked up from reference TRBV3-1 and TRBJ2-2, is DTAVSQTPKYLVTQMGNDKSIKCEQNLGHDTMYWYKQDSKKFLKIMFSYNNKELIINETVPNRFSPKSPDKAHLNLHINSLELGDSAVYFCASSPGLANTGELFFGEGSRLTVL.

The chain has TRBV29-1 and TRBJ2-1, with no clear D. The CDR3 covers 13 residues. Trimming shortened V by 3 bases and J by 4 bases, and 10 bases separated the two germline ends. In germline, CDR1 is SQVTM, CDR2 ANQGSEA. As DNA, the CDR3 is TGCAGCGTTGACTCCCCCGCGTACAATGAGCAGTTCTTC. The encoded protein is CSVDSPAYNEQFF.

The chain recombines TRBV5-1 with TRBJ2-2; no reliable D call. The CDR3 is 16 residues long. From germline, CDR1 is SGHRS and CDR2 YFSETQ. The V and J ends lost 0 bases and 1 base respectively, with 10 bases between them. The CDR3 coding sequence is TGCGCCAGCAGCTTGGTTGTCACTCAGAACACCGGGGAGCTGTTTTTT. Translation: CASSLVVTQNTGELFF.